This T cell receptor (beta chain) was documented in a study of early T cells in non-severe SARS-CoV-2 infection. In its sample, this clonotype was seen many times. There are 15 residues in the CDR3. Germline V lookup: CDR1 SGHAT, CDR2 FQNNGV. Between the trimmed V and J ends, which lost 5 bases and 4 bases, there was a span of 15 bases. Individually, cDNA molecules had unique molecular identifiers attached to them. TCRdb independently ran MiXCR on the 5' RACE reads; one entry per CDR3 protein. The sample lists about 49,000 distinct CDR3 sequences; around 6% were seen once. V is TRBV11-2 and J is TRBJ1-3; D remains unclear. The specimen was whole blood, collected at baseline. The source of this sequence is an adult who was a healthcare worker with PCR-confirmed SARS-CoV-2 infection or an uninfected control (not recorded which). CDR3 region: CASSRAGLEGNTIYF. For the CDR3, the DNA is TGTGCCAGCAGCCGAGCGGGGTTGGAAGGAAACACCATATATTTT.